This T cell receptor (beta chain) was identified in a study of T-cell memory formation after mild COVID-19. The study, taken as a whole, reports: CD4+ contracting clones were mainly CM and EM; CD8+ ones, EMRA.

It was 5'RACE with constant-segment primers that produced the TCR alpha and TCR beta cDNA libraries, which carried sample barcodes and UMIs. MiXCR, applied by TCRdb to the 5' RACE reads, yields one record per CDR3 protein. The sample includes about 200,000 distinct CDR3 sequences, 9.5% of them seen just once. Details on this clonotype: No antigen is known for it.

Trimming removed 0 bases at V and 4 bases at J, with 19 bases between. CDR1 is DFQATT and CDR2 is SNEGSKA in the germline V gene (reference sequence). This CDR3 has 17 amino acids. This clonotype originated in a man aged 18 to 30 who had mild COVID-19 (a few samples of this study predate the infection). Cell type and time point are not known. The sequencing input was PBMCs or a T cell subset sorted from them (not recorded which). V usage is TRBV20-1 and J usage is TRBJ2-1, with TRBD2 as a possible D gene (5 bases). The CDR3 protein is CSARERFAGNAYNEQFF. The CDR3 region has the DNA TGCAGTGCTAGAGAACGGTTCGCGGGCAATGCTTACAATGAGCAGTTCTTC.